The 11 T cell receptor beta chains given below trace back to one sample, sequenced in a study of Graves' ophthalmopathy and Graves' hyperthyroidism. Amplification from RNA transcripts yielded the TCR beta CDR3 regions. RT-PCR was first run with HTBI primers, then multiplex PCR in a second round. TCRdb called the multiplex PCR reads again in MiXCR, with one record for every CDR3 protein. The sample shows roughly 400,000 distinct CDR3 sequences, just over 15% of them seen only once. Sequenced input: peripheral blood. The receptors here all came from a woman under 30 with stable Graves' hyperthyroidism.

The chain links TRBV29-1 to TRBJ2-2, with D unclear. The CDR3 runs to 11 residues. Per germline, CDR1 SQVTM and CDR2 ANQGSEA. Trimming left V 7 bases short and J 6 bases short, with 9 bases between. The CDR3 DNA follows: TGCAGCGCCGTTACCTCCGGGGAGCTGTTTTTT. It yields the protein CSAVTSGELFF.

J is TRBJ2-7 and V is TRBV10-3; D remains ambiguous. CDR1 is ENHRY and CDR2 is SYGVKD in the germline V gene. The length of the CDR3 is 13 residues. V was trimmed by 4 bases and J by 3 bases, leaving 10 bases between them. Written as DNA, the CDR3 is TGTGCCATCAGTGTCGGCAGCATCTACGAGCAGTACTTC. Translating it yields CAISVGSIYEQYF.

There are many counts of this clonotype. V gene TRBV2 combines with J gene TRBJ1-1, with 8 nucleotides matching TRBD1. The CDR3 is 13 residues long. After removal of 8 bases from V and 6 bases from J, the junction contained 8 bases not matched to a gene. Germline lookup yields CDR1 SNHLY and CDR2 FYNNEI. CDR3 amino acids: CASHGQGGPEAFF. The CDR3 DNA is TGTGCCAGCCATGGACAGGGAGGACCTGAAGCTTTCTTT.

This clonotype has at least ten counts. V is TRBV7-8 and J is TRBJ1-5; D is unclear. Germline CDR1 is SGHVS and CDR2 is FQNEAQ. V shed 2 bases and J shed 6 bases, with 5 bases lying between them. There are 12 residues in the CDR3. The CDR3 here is CASSLLTQPQHF. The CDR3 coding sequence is TGTGCCAGCAGCTTATTGACTCAGCCCCAGCATTTT.

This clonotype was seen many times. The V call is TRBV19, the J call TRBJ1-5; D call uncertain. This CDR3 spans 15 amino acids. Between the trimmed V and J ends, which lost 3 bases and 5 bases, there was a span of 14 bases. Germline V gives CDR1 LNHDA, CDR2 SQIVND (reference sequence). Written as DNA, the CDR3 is TGTGCCAGTAGTATTGAGGCAGGAGTCCATCAGCCCCAGCATTTT. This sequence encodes CASSIEAGVHQPQHF.

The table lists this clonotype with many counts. The CDR3 here is CASSLTSQGGYTF. Written as DNA, the CDR3 is TGTGCCAGCAGTCTGACTTCCCAAGGCGGCTACACCTTC. The chain combines TRBV6-2 or TRBV6-3 with TRBJ1-2; no definite D call. Trimming pared 5 bases from V and 8 bases from J, leaving 15 bases between. The CDR3 is 13 residues long. In germline, CDR1 is MNHEY, CDR2 SVGEGT.

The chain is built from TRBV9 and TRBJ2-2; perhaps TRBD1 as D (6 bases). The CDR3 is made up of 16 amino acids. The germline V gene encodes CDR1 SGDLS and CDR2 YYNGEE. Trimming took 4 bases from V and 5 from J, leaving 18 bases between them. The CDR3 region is CASSQGGLAGTGELFF. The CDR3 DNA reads TGTGCCAGCAGCCAAGGGGGATTGGCCGGAACCGGGGAGCTGTTTTTT.

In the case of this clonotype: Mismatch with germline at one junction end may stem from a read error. The CDR3 spells CTSSHPFAGQGSYEQYF. The CDR3 DNA sequence: TGTACCAGCAGCCATCCCTTTGCGGGACAGGGGTCCTACGAGCAGTACTTC. This sequence joins TRBV11-2 and TRBJ2-7, with 10 bases aligning to TRBD1. Germline CDR1 and CDR2: SGHAT and FQNNGV. The CDR3 has 17 amino acids.

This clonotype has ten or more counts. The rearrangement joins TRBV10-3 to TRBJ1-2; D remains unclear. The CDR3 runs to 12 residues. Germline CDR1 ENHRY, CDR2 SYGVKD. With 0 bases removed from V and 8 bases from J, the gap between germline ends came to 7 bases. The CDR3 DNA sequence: TGTGCCATCAGTGAGTCGGAGAAGGGCTACACCTTC. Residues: CAISESEKGYTF.

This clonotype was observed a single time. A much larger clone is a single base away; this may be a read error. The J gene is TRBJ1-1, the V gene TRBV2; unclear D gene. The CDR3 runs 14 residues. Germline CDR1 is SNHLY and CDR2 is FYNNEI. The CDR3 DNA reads TGTGCCAGCAGTGAACGCCAGTCGAAGACTGAATCTTTCTTT. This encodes CASSERQSKTESFF.

The CDR3 DNA reads as TGTGCCAGTAGCCCCCACGGGGGAGGTCAGCCCCAGCATTTT. Translation: CASSPHGGGQPQHF. The chain recombines TRBV7-9 with TRBJ1-5, with TRBD1 as a possible D gene (5 bases). V shed 9 bases and J shed 6 bases, with 18 bases lying between them. The CDR3 has 14 amino acids. The V gene's germline CDR1 is SEHNR and CDR2 FQNEAQ (reference sequence).